The 14 T cell receptor beta chains listed next were all sequenced from one sample in a study of cytomegalovirus exposure and HLA in healthy donors. The PCR ran on 60 Vbeta and 13 Jbeta primers. Using immunoSEQ multiplex PCR, the repertoire was profiled, and TCRdb retains in-frame clones only, with some absent. The table has approximately 150,000 clones, 75% to 80% seen once. Source material: PBMCs. These receptors were collected from a woman between 18 and 30 years old in good health and CMV-seropositive.

This clone was recorded only once. This chain joins TRBV4-3 and TRBJ1-1; TRBD1 might be the D (5 bases). The CDR3 runs to 14 residues. Germline V gene data show CDR1 as LGHNA and CDR2 as YSLEER. The V and J ends lost 7 bases and 1 base respectively, with 13 bases between them. DNA for the CDR3: TGCGCCAGCAACCCCGGCGGGGGGAACACTGAAGCTTTCTTT. It codes for CASNPGGGNTEAFF.

The chain is built from TRBV28 and TRBJ1-5, with D unclear. V shed 3 bases and J shed 11 bases, with 5 bases lying between them. The CDR3 consists of 10 residues. CDR1 is MDHEN and CDR2 is SYDVKM in the germline V gene. The CDR3 nucleotides read TGTGCCAGCAGTTTCTTAACCCAGCATTTT. Residues: CASSFLTQHF.

V and J are TRBV15 and TRBJ1-2; D not certain. Per germline, CDR1 LNHNV and CDR2 YYDKDF (reference sequence). Trimming left V 0 bases short and J 2 bases short, with 10 bases between. The CDR3 length is 15 residues. The CDR3, as DNA: TGTGCCACCAGCAGAGATTTGGTCGGGAACTATGGCTACACCTTC. It specifies CATSRDLVGNYGYTF. The full variable domain, rest sourced from reference TRBV15 and TRBJ1-2, is DAMVIQNPRYQVTQFGKPVTLSCSQTLNHNVMYWYQQKSSQAPKLLFHYYDKDFNNEADTPDNFQSRRPNTSFCFLDIRSPGLGDTAMYLCATSRDLVGNYGYTFGSGTRLTVV.

This sequence joins TRBV7-9 and TRBJ1-4; D is undetermined. The CDR3 has 19 residues. Germline V CDR1 and CDR2: SEHNR, FQNEAQ (reference sequence). Trimming pared 5 bases from V and 0 bases from J, leaving 22 bases between. CDR3 bases: TGTGCCAGCAGCACAGTTAGCGACCTGTGGGATACAACTAATGAAAAACTGTTTTTT. This codes for CASSTVSDLWDTTNEKLFF.

In this sample, this clone turned up a few times. The chain combines TRBV7-2 with TRBJ2-1, with 11 bases fitting TRBD2. This CDR3 has 16 residues. Trimming took 3 bases from V and 6 from J; bases not matched to a gene: 7. Germline lookup yields CDR1 SGHTA and CDR2 FQGNSA. CDR3 in amino acids: CASSFNRLAGFNEQFF. Here the CDR3 DNA reads TGTGCCAGCAGCTTCAACAGACTAGCGGGGTTCAATGAGCAGTTCTTC.

The chain couples TRBV6-1 to TRBJ2-3, with D possibly being TRBD2 (6 bases). Germline V gene data show CDR1 as MNHNS and CDR2 as SASEGT. V was pared by 4 bases and J by 14 bases, with 16 bases between. This CDR3 has 12 amino acids. The CDR3 DNA reads TGTGCCAGCAGTGTAATGGGAGGCCCTAGGTATTTT. Its protein is CASSVMGGPRYF.

There are a few counts of this clone. V gene TRBV2 combines with J gene TRBJ2-5; 7 nucleotides agree with TRBD2. Trimming at V came to 4 bases and at J to 1 base, leaving 6 bases not matched to a gene. This CDR3 comprises 15 residues. CDR1 SNHLY and CDR2 FYNNEI come from the germline V gene. CDR3 protein: CASSGASGGQETQYF. CDR3 in DNA: TGTGCCAGCAGTGGGGCTAGCGGAGGCCAAGAGACCCAGTACTTC.

This chain joins TRBV7-8 and TRBJ1-4, with D unclear. This CDR3 comprises 16 residues. Between the trimmed V and J ends, which lost 0 bases and 5 bases, there was a span of 13 bases. Germline lookup yields CDR1 SGHVS and CDR2 FQNEAQ. The CDR3 loop is CASSLAHIRPNEKLFF. CDR3 nucleotides: TGTGCCAGCAGCTTAGCGCATATCAGGCCCAATGAAAAACTGTTTTTT.

This chain joins TRBV4-1 and TRBJ2-5; the D gene is possibly TRBD1 (6 bases). V was pared by 4 bases and J by 5 bases, with 20 bases between. Germline lookup yields CDR1 MGHRA and CDR2 YSYEKL. This CDR3 spans 16 amino acids. This chain's CDR3 is CASSLYLTGLQETQYF. Written as DNA, the CDR3 is TGCGCCAGCAGCCTCTACTTAACAGGGCTGCAGGAGACCCAGTACTTC.

Here the CDR3 reads CASSLRNLREQFF. For the CDR3, the DNA is TGTGCCAGCAGTTTGAGAAACCTTCGAGAGCAGTTCTTC. V is TRBV28 and J is TRBJ2-1; D uncertain. The ends were cut back, 3 bases at V and 10 bases at J, with 13 bases in the middle. Germline V lookup: CDR1 MDHEN, CDR2 SYDVKM. The CDR3 contains 13 residues.

The genes are TRBV18 and TRBJ2-1, with 10 bases matching TRBD2. CDR1 is KGHSH, CDR2 LQKENI, per germline. The CDR3 covers 16 residues. The ends lost 4 bases at V and 4 bases at J; junction bases unmatched: 7. The DNA of the CDR3 is TGTGCCAGCTCACTTAGCGGGGGGTCGAAATACAATGAGCAGTTCTTC. It codes for CASSLSGGSKYNEQFF.

This clone was counted only a few times. V gene TRBV7-9 combines with J gene TRBJ2-7; D is uncertain. CDR1 is SEHNR and CDR2 is FQNEAQ in the germline V gene (reference sequence). The CDR3 contains 12 residues. V lost 6 bases and J 3 bases, leaving 9 bases between the germline ends. For the CDR3, the DNA is TGTGCCAGCAGTCCAACCTACTACGAGCAGTACTTC. Amino acid sequence: CASSPTYYEQYF.

This clone was detected only once. Its ends do not fully match the called genes, so a read error is possible. The genes are TRBV2 and TRBJ2-6, with D maybe TRBD2 (7 bases). CDR1 is SNHLY and CDR2 is FYNNEI in the germline V gene. This CDR3 has 16 amino acids. Here the CDR3 DNA reads TGTGCCAGCAGTGGTGGGGGGGCTGTTGGGGCCAACGGCCTGACTTTC. It translates to CASSGGGAVGANGLTF.

The chain couples TRBV27 to TRBJ2-2; D remains ambiguous. This CDR3 has 15 residues. Germline V gives CDR1 MNHEY, CDR2 SMNVEV (reference sequence). The V end lost 3 bases, the J end lost 6 bases, and 14 bases lay between the germline ends. In DNA form, the CDR3 reads TGTGCCAGCAGTTTTGACGTCAGGTTCCCCGGGGAGCTGTTTTTT. Its protein is CASSFDVRFPGELFF.